One and the same sample provided the 4 T cell receptor beta chains below, sequenced in a study of shared clonotypes between healthy human individuals. TCRdb's copy holds only in-frame clones and misses some; the assay was immunoSEQ multiplex PCR. The sample lists 2 million to 2.5 million clones; more than 85% were seen once. Specimen: naive CD4+ T cells from PBMCs. Subset noted: CD45RA+ positively selected. The source is a man aged 18 to 29 in good health. Some clones in this sample may be carry-over from other donors' samples.

This chain links TRBV2 with TRBJ1-1, with a tentative D call TRBD1 (5 bases). The CDR3 is 13 amino acids. The V gene's germline CDR1 is SNHLY and CDR2 FYNNEI. Deletions cut 3 bases from V and 3 bases from J, with 8 bases between. Written as DNA, the CDR3 is TGTGCCAGCAGTGATGACAGATACACTGAAGCTTTCTTT. Translation: CASSDDRYTEAFF.

The V call is TRBV5-1, the J call TRBJ2-7; 11 bases agree with TRBD2. V shed 4 bases and J 2 bases; nucleotides not matched to a gene: 5. Germline V gene lookup returns CDR1 SGHRS and CDR2 YFSETQ. This CDR3 has 15 amino acids. CDR3 in amino acids: CASSQETSGTYEQYF. As DNA, the CDR3 is TGCGCCAGCAGCCAAGAGACTAGCGGGACCTACGAGCAGTACTTC.

The table lists this clone with a count of one. Distinct nucleotide sequences in the sample also encode this CDR3. The V call is TRBV7-2, the J call TRBJ2-5, with 12 bases that match TRBD2. This CDR3 contains 15 residues. The germline CDR1 and CDR2 sequences are SGHTA and FQGNSA. The ends lost 6 bases at V and 4 bases at J; junction bases unmatched: 6. CDR3 sequence reads: CASSLAGGRGETQYF. The CDR3 DNA reads TGTGCCAGCAGTCTAGCGGGAGGGAGGGGAGAGACCCAGTACTTC.

The rearrangement links TRBV11-2 to TRBJ2-1, with 7 bases that match TRBD2. Germline assignment: CDR1 SGHAT and CDR2 FQNNGV. Trimming removed 4 bases from V and 7 bases from J; junction bases left unmatched: 13. The CDR3 contains 16 residues. In DNA form, the CDR3 reads TGTGCCAGCAGCTCCCTGAGGTGGCGGGAGTCTAATGAGCAGTTCTTC. Protein: CASSSLRWRESNEQFF.